The rows below give T cell receptor beta chains drawn from one sample of a study of identical twins. TCRdb recomputed calls from the 5' RACE reads with MiXCR, one row per CDR3 protein. The sample shows about 280,000 distinct CDR3 sequences, under 9.5% of them seen only once. This sample was shared with a second study, whose subject was yellow fever vaccine responses in identical twins.

Sequencing input: memory (CD45RO+) T cells sorted from blood. The receptor source for this set is a woman in her late teens or twenties in good health. CDR3s include the opening cysteine and the closing phenylalanine or tryptophan. Each record gives: J gene, D gene, clone size, V gene, CDR3 protein, CDR3 DNA. D genes are given only for firm matches. A clone size is listed for some rows: how often the clone was seen (once, few, many), or a class if it is expanded.

j_gene: TRBJ2-7; d_gene: .; abundance: .; v_gene: TRBV28; CDR3aa: CASSYPTGYEQYF; CDR3nt: TGTGCCAGCAGTTACCCGACGGGATACGAGCAGTACTTC
j_gene: TRBJ2-1; d_gene: TRBD2; abundance: .; v_gene: TRBV7-2; CDR3aa: CASSLVAGRSYNEQFF; CDR3nt: TGTGCCAGCAGCTTAGTAGCGGGACGCTCCTACAATGAGCAGTTCTTC
j_gene: TRBJ2-2; d_gene: .; abundance: few; v_gene: TRBV2; CDR3aa: CASRRDRVPLSNTGELFF; CDR3nt: TGTGCCAGCAGGCGGGACAGAGTCCCCCTTAGCAACACCGGGGAGCTGTTTTTT
j_gene: TRBJ2-1; d_gene: .; abundance: .; v_gene: TRBV20-1; CDR3aa: CSARDSRPPLHEQFF; CDR3nt: TGCAGTGCTAGAGATTCCCGGCCACCACTCCATGAGCAGTTCTTC
j_gene: TRBJ2-1; d_gene: .; abundance: few; v_gene: TRBV25-1; CDR3aa: CASSPSRDSYNEQFF; CDR3nt: TGTGCCAGCTCCCCCAGCCGGGACTCCTACAATGAGCAGTTCTTC
j_gene: TRBJ2-3; d_gene: TRBD1; abundance: few; v_gene: TRBV18; CDR3aa: CASSTGGITDTQYF; CDR3nt: TGTGCCAGCTCAACAGGGGGGATCACAGATACGCAGTATTTT
j_gene: TRBJ2-2; d_gene: .; abundance: few; v_gene: TRBV29-1; CDR3aa: CSVGGGAPLNTGELFF; CDR3nt: TGCAGCGTTGGGGGGGGGGCCCCCCTCAACACCGGGGAGCTGTTTTTT
j_gene: TRBJ1-4; d_gene: TRBD1; abundance: many; v_gene: TRBV6-1; CDR3aa: CASSQPGGGEKLFF; CDR3nt: TGTGCCAGCAGTCAGCCAGGGGGCGGGGAAAAACTGTTTTTT
j_gene: TRBJ2-2; d_gene: .; abundance: many; v_gene: TRBV20-1; CDR3aa: CSARVGLQGTGELFF; CDR3nt: TGCAGTGCTAGAGTAGGGCTACAAGGAACCGGGGAGCTGTTTTTT
j_gene: TRBJ1-3; d_gene: .; abundance: few; v_gene: TRBV2; CDR3aa: CASSEALQWGLASGNTIYF; CDR3nt: TGTGCCAGCAGTGAAGCGCTTCAATGGGGTCTAGCCTCTGGAAACACCATATATTTT